The sequence of this T cell receptor beta chain was determined in a study of response to subunit inactivated influenza vaccine. The V end lost 7 bases, the J end lost 2 bases, and 9 bases lay between the germline ends. The CDR3 sequence is 13 residues long. Per the germline V gene, CDR1 is MNHEY and CDR2 is SVGEGT. This clonotype appeared a few times. One entry per CDR3 protein results from TCRdb running MiXCR on the RT-PCR reads. The sample has hundreds of thousands of distinct CDR3 sequences; roughly 25% are singletons. The source of this sequence is a man in his forties or fifties who received an inactivated influenza vaccine. The starting material was CD4+ T cells sorted from PBMCs, obtained approximately 5 days after vaccination. The genes are TRBV6-2 or TRBV6-3 and TRBJ1-5; no definite D call. In DNA, the CDR3 is TGTGCCAGCACTTCGGCCGGCAATCAGCCCCAGCATTTT. As protein: CASTSAGNQPQHF.